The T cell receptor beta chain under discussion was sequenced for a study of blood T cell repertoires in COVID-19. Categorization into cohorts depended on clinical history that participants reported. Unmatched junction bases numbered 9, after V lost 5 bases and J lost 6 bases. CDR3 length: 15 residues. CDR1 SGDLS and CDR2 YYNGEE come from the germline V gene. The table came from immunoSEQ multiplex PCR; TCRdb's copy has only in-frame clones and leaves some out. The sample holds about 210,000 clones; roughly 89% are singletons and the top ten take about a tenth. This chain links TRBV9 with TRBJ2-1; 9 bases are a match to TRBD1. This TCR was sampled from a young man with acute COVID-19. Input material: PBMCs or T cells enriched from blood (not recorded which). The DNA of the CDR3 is TGTGCCAGCAGTACCCGGGACAGGGATGTCAATGAGCAGTTCTTC. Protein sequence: CASSTRDRDVNEQFF. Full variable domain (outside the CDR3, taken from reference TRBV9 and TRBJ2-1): DSGVTQTPKHLITATGQRVTLRCSPRSGDLSVYWYQQSLDQGLQFLIQYYNGEERAKGNILERFSAQQFPDLHSELNLSSLELGDSALYFCASSTRDRDVNEQFFGPGTRLTVL.